The 18 T cell receptor beta chains below come from one sample, sequenced in a study of beta chain features in type 1 diabetes. Study outcomes and limitations: Among patients with Type 1 diabetes, TCRB CDR3s were moderately but significantly shorter in every one of the four CD4+ subsets.

Expressed TCRB transcripts were sequenced because the entire RNA isolate underwent reverse transcription. Here immunoSEQ multiplex PCR was the method, and the copy in TCRdb shows in-frame clones only, minus some. Here the sample spans 150,000 to 200,000 clones, roughly 8% being singletons. Their antigens are not known. Sequencing was carried out using central memory CD4+ T cells from blood. These receptor sequences come from a woman under 30 with type 1 diabetes.

This chain uses TRBV9 with TRBJ1-2; 8 nucleotides agree with TRBD1. CDR1 is SGDLS, CDR2 YYNGEE, per germline. This CDR3 contains 13 residues. The V gene end was trimmed by 4 bases and the J gene end by 8 bases; junction bases not matched to a gene: 7. Written as DNA, the CDR3 is TGTGCCAGCAGCCCAAACCAGGGGGCCGGCTACACCTTC. This gives the protein CASSPNQGAGYTF. The entire variable domain, with the rest obtained from reference TRBV9 and TRBJ1-2, is as follows: DSGVTQTPKHLITATGQRVTLRCSPRSGDLSVYWYQQSLDQGLQFLIQYYNGEERAKGNILERFSAQQFPDLHSELNLSSLELGDSALYFCASSPNQGAGYTFGSGTRLTVV.

This chain connects TRBV5-6 to TRBJ2-3; 7 nucleotides align to TRBD2. Trimming removed 3 bases from V and 5 bases from J; junction bases left unmatched: 18. The CDR3 totals 18 residues. Germline CDR1 and CDR2: SGHDT and YYEEEE. The CDR3 region is CASSSPRLIAGEGDTQYF. The CDR3 bases are TGTGCCAGCAGCTCGCCCAGGTTGATAGCGGGCGAGGGAGATACGCAGTATTTT.

This clone was detected a few times. J is TRBJ2-7 and V is TRBV6-5; D is undetermined. There are 11 residues in the CDR3. The V end was cut by 6 bases, the J end by 2 bases, with 5 bases between. Germline V gives CDR1 MNHEY, CDR2 SVGAGI. This CDR3 reads CASSWPYEQYF. Here the CDR3 DNA reads TGTGCCAGCAGCTGGCCCTACGAGCAGTACTTC.

This chain joins TRBV19 and TRBJ2-7; 9 bases agree with TRBD1. This CDR3 region has 15 residues. CDR1 LNHDA and CDR2 SQIVND come from the germline V gene (reference sequence). Trimming cost V 5 bases and J 5 bases; bases outside gene matches: 10. DNA of the CDR3: TGTGCCAGTAGTCCGGTACAGGGGGCGGGCCACGAGCAGTACTTC. Amino acids: CASSPVQGAGHEQYF.

CDR3 protein: CASSTLADEQYF. The CDR3 bases are TGTGCCAGCTCAACCCTAGCGGACGAGCAGTACTTC. The chain carries TRBV18 and TRBJ2-7; 7 bases are shared with TRBD2. The CDR3 runs 12 residues. The germline CDR1 and CDR2 sequences are KGHSH and LQKENI. V trimming: 5 bases; J trimming: 5 bases; junction bases outside the gene matches: 3.

The sample holds a few counts of this clone. The J gene is TRBJ2-7, the V gene TRBV28; D remains ambiguous. The CDR3 length is 13 residues. Per the germline V gene, CDR1 is MDHEN and CDR2 is SYDVKM. V lost 3 bases to trimming and J lost 8 bases, with 14 bases between them. CDR3 region: CASSFDPSVKQYF. CDR3 DNA sequence: TGTGCCAGCAGTTTCGACCCCAGCGTCAAGCAGTACTTC.

The gene calls are TRBV7-2 and TRBJ2-5; weak D call: TRBD2 (5 bases). V was trimmed by 1 base and J by 1 base, leaving 16 bases between them. Germline V gene data show CDR1 as SGHTA and CDR2 as FQGNSA. The CDR3 runs 17 residues. CDR3 region: CASSLGGFGSTQETQYF. CDR3 coding DNA: TGTGCCAGCAGCTTAGGCGGGTTTGGCTCGACCCAAGAGACCCAGTACTTC.

The sample holds a few counts of this clone. The chain uses TRBV29-1 and TRBJ2-1, with D possibly matching TRBD2 (5 bases). Germline V lookup: CDR1 SQVTM, CDR2 ANQGSEA. V was pared by 7 bases and J by 10 bases, with 14 bases between. CDR3 length equals 11 residues. Here the CDR3 reads CSAIGPGEQFF. The CDR3 DNA sequence: TGCAGCGCAATCGGACCGGGGGAGCAGTTCTTC.

This clone was seen more than once but under ten times. V and J are TRBV4-1 and TRBJ2-1; 10 nucleotides align to TRBD2. Germline V gene lookup returns CDR1 MGHRA and CDR2 YSYEKL. The junction had 6 bases not matched to a gene; V was cut back by 5 bases and J by 5 bases. The CDR3 extends over 15 amino acids. As DNA, the CDR3 is TGCGCCAGCAGCGCCCTAGCGGGAGTGCACAATGAGCAGTTCTTC. It translates to CASSALAGVHNEQFF.

This clone was seen at least ten times. J is TRBJ1-1 and V is TRBV27, with D tentatively TRBD1 (5 bases). Trimming stripped 5 bases from V and 7 bases from J, with 14 bases between. CDR1 MNHEY and CDR2 SMNVEV come from the germline V gene (reference sequence). The CDR3 runs to 13 residues. CDR3 sequence (DNA): TGTGCCAGCAGTACTTTCGGGGGGAATGAAGCTTTCTTT. This encodes CASSTFGGNEAFF.

In its sample, this clone was seen a few times. V gene TRBV15 combines with J gene TRBJ1-1; 8 nucleotides line up with TRBD1. The germline V gene has CDR1 LNHNV and CDR2 YYDKDF (reference sequence). The V gene end was trimmed by 2 bases and the J gene end by 5 bases; junction bases not matched to a gene: 16. This CDR3 has 18 amino acids. The CDR3 sequence: CATSRPRGLRTEGTEAFF. As DNA, the CDR3 is TGTGCCACCAGCAGACCCAGGGGGCTACGGACAGAGGGAACTGAAGCTTTCTTT.

This rearrangement joins TRBV6-6 to TRBJ2-4; possible D gene TRBD1, 6 bases. V was clipped by 6 bases and J by 1 base, with 10 bases between them. In germline, CDR1 is MNHNY, CDR2 SVGAGI (reference sequence). This CDR3 is built from 14 residues. The CDR3 reads CASRDQGAKNIQYF. CDR3 bases: TGTGCCAGCAGAGACCAGGGGGCCAAAAACATTCAGTACTTC.

The chain employs TRBV7-2 and TRBJ2-2; D gene ambiguous. Germline V gene lookup returns CDR1 SGHTA and CDR2 FQGNSA. V lost 5 bases and J lost 8, with 12 bases in between. The CDR3 sequence is 13 residues long. CDR3 region: CASSPKLEGELFF. The DNA of the CDR3 is TGTGCCAGCAGCCCCAAGTTGGAGGGGGAGCTGTTTTTT.

This rearrangement joins TRBV9 to TRBJ2-2, with D hard to call. V lost 3 bases and J 1 base, leaving 10 bases between the germline ends. Germline CDR1 and CDR2: SGDLS and YYNGEE. There are 15 residues in the CDR3. CDR3 loop: CASSERVGNTGELFF. The CDR3 DNA reads as TGTGCCAGCAGCGAACGGGTGGGGAACACCGGGGAGCTGTTTTTT.

In its sample, this clone was seen a few times. The chain couples TRBV19 to TRBJ1-1; D ambiguous. V lost 7 bases, J lost 1 base, and 10 bases lay in between. Germline loops: CDR1 LNHDA, CDR2 SQIVND (reference sequence). This CDR3 has 13 amino acids. The CDR3 protein is CASMAGKNTEAFF. As DNA, the CDR3 is TGTGCCAGTATGGCAGGAAAGAACACTGAAGCTTTCTTT. Based on the CDR3 plus reference TRBV19 and TRBJ1-1, the full variable domain is DGGITQSPKYLFRKEGQNVTLSCEQNLNHDAMYWYRQDPGQGLRLIYYSQIVNDFQKGDIAEGYSVSREKKESFPLTVTSAQKNPTAFYLCASMAGKNTEAFFGQGTRLTVV.

This clone was observed a few times. This rearrangement joins TRBV6-5 to TRBJ2-7; 7 nucleotides match TRBD1. Germline V gives CDR1 MNHEY, CDR2 SVGAGI. This CDR3 is built from 14 residues. The J segment lost 4 bases and the V segment lost 5 bases, leaving 8 bases of the junction unmatched. The CDR3 DNA is TGTGCCAGCAGTGGAGGACAGGCCCGATACGAGCAGTACTTC. Its protein is CASSGGQARYEQYF.

The chain joins TRBV5-6 to TRBJ2-5, with 9 positions matching TRBD1. CDR3 size: 13 residues. Germline CDR1 and CDR2: SGHDT and YYEEEE. The trim removed 4 bases at V and 5 bases at J, leaving 3 bases unmatched. The CDR3 reads CASSRTGAETQYF. CDR3 DNA: TGTGCCAGCAGCCGGACAGGGGCCGAGACCCAGTACTTC.

The chain uses TRBV18 and TRBJ1-1; possibly TRBD1 for D (5 bases). Germline V gene sequence: CDR1 KGHSH, CDR2 LQKENI. V lost 6 bases and J lost 1, with 12 bases in between. The CDR3 length is 14 residues. The CDR3 region has the DNA TGTGCCAGCTCCCTGGGGCAAACGAACACTGAAGCTTTCTTT. This sequence encodes CASSLGQTNTEAFF.